Following are 24 T cell receptor beta chains from one sample sequenced in a study of monozygotic twins with inflammatory bowel disease. Each CDR3 protein gets one entry in TCRdb, which reprocessed the 5' RACE reads and gives no DNA. This listing includes roughly 320,000 distinct CDR3 sequences. What was sequenced was blood. The source of these receptors is a human donor with ulcerative colitis or Crohn's disease, or a healthy co-twin of an affected twin (not recorded which).

This chain connects TRBV11-3 to TRBJ2-1; there is no DNA to check the TCRdb D call of TRBD1. CDR1 and CDR2 from the germline V gene are SGHNT and YENEEA. The CDR3 is 13 residues long. The CDR3 is CASSSTYRDSQFF.

The CDR3: CASSLRGGGTDTQYF. The J gene is TRBJ2-3, the V gene TRBV12-3 or TRBV12-4; the TCRdb D gene call, TRBD1, has no DNA to confirm it. This CDR3 is built from 15 residues.

The V and J genes are TRBV5-1 and TRBJ2-7. Germline V gene sequence: CDR1 SGHRS, CDR2 YFSETQ. There are 13 residues in the CDR3. The chain's CDR3 is CASMFGDGYEQYF.

V and J are TRBV6-5 and TRBJ2-7; as DNA is missing, the TRBD1 call by TCRdb cannot be tested. The CDR3 sequence is 13 residues long. CDR1 is MNHEY, CDR2 SVGAGI, per germline. The CDR3 reads CASSYGGTYEQYF.

This chain's CDR3 is CSPYRDRGLPSYEQYF. The V call is TRBV29-1, the J call TRBJ2-7; with no DNA, the TCRdb D assignment of TRBD1 cannot be verified. The CDR3 covers 16 residues. Germline values: CDR1 SQVTM, CDR2 ANQGSEA.

The chain is built from TRBV20-1 and TRBJ1-1; TCRdb calls TRBD1, which cannot be checked without DNA. The CDR3 consists of 14 residues. Per the germline V gene, CDR1 is DFQATT and CDR2 is SNEGSKA (reference sequence). CDR3 sequence: CSAPRPGQSTEAFF.

CDR3 protein: CATEGTGSTFYNEQFF. V gene TRBV25-1 combines with J gene TRBJ2-1; as DNA is missing, the TRBD1 call by TCRdb cannot be tested. Germline CDR1 MGHDK, CDR2 SYGVNS. CDR3 length equals 16 residues.

This chain links TRBV28 with TRBJ2-6; TCRdb designates TRBD2, a call that cannot be tested without DNA. Germline V CDR1 and CDR2: MDHEN, SYDVKM. The CDR3 runs to 18 residues. The CDR3 reads CASRGGLNRLSGANVLTF.

The rearrangement links TRBV10-3 to TRBJ1-5; as DNA is missing, the TRBD1 call by TCRdb cannot be tested. Germline lookup yields CDR1 ENHRY and CDR2 SYGVKD. The CDR3 is made up of 14 amino acids. The chain's CDR3 is CAISADRGVQPQHF.

This chain uses TRBV4-3 with TRBJ2-7. There are 14 residues in the CDR3. CDR1 and CDR2 from the germline V gene are LGHNA and YSLEER. This CDR3 is CASSQGTQNYEQYF.

The chain uses TRBV7-9 and TRBJ1-1; TCRdb names TRBD1, which stays unverified in the absence of DNA. The germline V gene has CDR1 SEHNR and CDR2 FQNEAQ (reference sequence). The CDR3 is made up of 13 amino acids. CDR3 in amino acids: CASRGHMNTEAFF.

The V call is TRBV5-6, the J call TRBJ1-6; TCRdb reports TRBD1, a call that lacks DNA to check it against. This CDR3 spans 16 amino acids. Looked up from germline, CDR1 is SGHDT and CDR2 is YYEEEE. CDR3 sequence: CASSWGGSTRHSPLHF.

The chain recombines TRBV7-2 with TRBJ1-1. The CDR3 extends over 12 amino acids. The V gene's germline CDR1 is SGHTA and CDR2 FQGNSA. The CDR3 spells CASSLGWGKAFF. Complete variable domain (other parts from reference TRBV7-2 and TRBJ1-1): GAGVSQSPSNKVTEKGKDVELRCDPISGHTALYWYRQSLGQGLEFLIYFQGNSAPDKSGLPSDRFSAERTGGSVSTLTIQRTQQEDSAVYLCASSLGWGKAFFGQGTRLTVV.

The V and J genes are TRBV7-2 and TRBJ1-4; TCRdb indicates TRBD1, and absent DNA this call remains unverified. Looked up from germline, CDR1 is SGHTA and CDR2 is FQGNSA. The CDR3 is made up of 14 amino acids. The CDR3: CASSLWGGLEKLFF.

The chain joins TRBV27 to TRBJ2-7; TCRdb's assignment of TRBD2 cannot be checked, as there is no DNA. The CDR3 has 14 amino acids. The germline gives CDR1 MNHEY, CDR2 SMNVEV (reference sequence). The CDR3: CASSYTSGGYEQYF.

CDR3 in amino acids: CSARDLVASGVSSYNEQFF. This chain joins TRBV20-1 and TRBJ2-1; TCRdb returns TRBD2, unconfirmable since there is no DNA. The CDR3 covers 19 residues. Germline V lookup: CDR1 DFQATT, CDR2 SNEGSKA (reference sequence).

The chain recombines TRBV28 with TRBJ2-7; TCRdb picks TRBD2, but there is no DNA to check that call. This CDR3 is built from 19 residues. Germline V gene sequence: CDR1 MDHEN, CDR2 SYDVKM. The CDR3 sequence is CASSTRMASGVLFPYEQYF. Complete variable domain (other parts from reference TRBV28 and TRBJ2-7): DVKVTQSSRYLVKRTGEKVFLECVQDMDHENMFWYRQDPGLGLRLIYFSYDVKMKEKGDIPEGYSVSREKKERFSLILESASTNQTSMYLCASSTRMASGVLFPYEQYFGPGTRLTVT.

The rearrangement joins TRBV28 to TRBJ2-7; TCRdb gives TRBD1 as the D gene, but with no DNA this cannot be confirmed. The CDR3 consists of 16 residues. The germline V gene encodes CDR1 MDHEN and CDR2 SYDVKM. CDR3 residues: CASSSPTGTGSYEQYF.

The chain links TRBV7-2 to TRBJ2-6; the D call from TCRdb, TRBD2, cannot be confirmed without DNA. The CDR3 is made up of 15 amino acids. In germline, CDR1 is SGHTA, CDR2 FQGNSA. The CDR3 sequence is CASSLRREGANVLTF.

The chain couples TRBV18 to TRBJ1-6; absent DNA, TCRdb's TRBD1 call cannot be checked. The CDR3 covers 16 residues. CDR1 and CDR2 (germline): KGHSH, LQKENI. CDR3 loop: CASSQSASGVNSPLHF.

This chain uses TRBV10-3 with TRBJ1-2; the TCRdb call, TRBD1, lacks DNA for checking. Germline CDR1 and CDR2: ENHRY and SYGVKD. This CDR3 spans 15 amino acids. This chain's CDR3 is CAISADRALNYGYTF.

The J gene is TRBJ2-4, the V gene TRBV29-1; TCRdb indicates TRBD1, and absent DNA this call remains unverified. Germline V lookup: CDR1 SQVTM, CDR2 ANQGSEA. There are 14 residues in the CDR3. The CDR3 region is CSVRGGDAKNIQYF.

This chain uses TRBV5-1 with TRBJ2-3. The germline V gene has CDR1 SGHRS and CDR2 YFSETQ. This CDR3 is 13 amino acids long. CDR3: CASSIYSTDTQYF.

V gene TRBV20-1 combines with J gene TRBJ2-7; the D call from TCRdb, TRBD1, cannot be confirmed without DNA. The germline V gene encodes CDR1 DFQATT and CDR2 SNEGSKA (reference sequence). The length of the CDR3 is 17 residues. The CDR3 sequence is CSAADRGPYASSYEQYF.